These T cell receptor beta chains were read from a single sample in a study of cytomegalovirus exposure and HLA in healthy donors. Method: immunoSEQ multiplex PCR; TCRdb's copy keeps in-frame clones and lacks some. This sample yields around 100,000 clones, of which over 80% are seen a single time; roughly 3.8% belongs to the top ten. Sequenced sample: PBMCs. Every receptor here comes from a female donor in good health and CMV-seropositive. CDR3s include the opening cysteine and the closing phenylalanine or tryptophan. Each record gives: V gene, CDR3 protein.

V: TRBV12-5
CDR3: CASGLGLRGNEQFF

V: TRBV9
CDR3: CASSVAGGFQETQYF

V: TRBV7-9
CDR3: CASRHLETRQREAFF

V: TRBV2
CDR3: CASNSGGQGGGYTF

V: TRBV25-1
CDR3: CASSSFGGGTDTQYF

V: TRBV2
CDR3: CASSDPGQGAHWMEAFF

V: TRBV5-1
CDR3: CASSLANFPGYEQYF

V: TRBV29-1
CDR3: CSVSPASNEQFF

V: TRBV7-9
CDR3: CASRFQVSSRTDTQYF

V: TRBV5-6
CDR3: CASSSLTSGGVTPQMAQYF

V: TRBV20-1
CDR3: CSASMNTEAFF

V: TRBV5-6
CDR3: CASSYPGGLGEAFF

V: TRBV27
CDR3: CASSTDRRETQYF

V: TRBV7-9
CDR3: CASSLSQGSGSPLHF

V: TRBV5-4
CDR3: CASSYSPTNEKLFF

V: TRBV7-6
CDR3: CASSLAQQAGYNSPLHF

V: TRBV6-1
CDR3: CASSEVFDTEAFF

V: TRBV18
CDR3: CASSPPTGSYEQYF

V: TRBV30
CDR3: CALLNSFNEQFF

V: TRBV2
CDR3: CASSEDSGRVFQPQHF

V: TRBV9
CDR3: CASSVDSRYNEQFF

V: TRBV28
CDR3: CASSFVRSSTDTQYF

V: TRBV9
CDR3: CASSVDRYHEQYF

V: TRBV15
CDR3: CATSRVGRDTGELFF

V: TRBV4-1
CDR3: CASSQGGQGYSNQPQHF

V: TRBV19
CDR3: CASRSTGASNQPQHF

V: TRBV5-6
CDR3: CASSWDIDETQYF

V: TRBV11-2
CDR3: CASSLGQGRQPQHF

V: TRBV11-2
CDR3: CASSSRGAAEPTDTQYF

V: TRBV10-1
CDR3: CASSESGQGYEQYF

V: TRBV6-5
CDR3: CASSYPPETQYF

V: TRBV4-1
CDR3: CASSQDWPPDRDKYF

V: TRBV7-9
CDR3: CASRQTGEGTDTQYF

V: TRBV7-9
CDR3: CASSHPRNRGKEKLFF

V: TRBV27
CDR3: CASSPFLGGRDDEQYF

V: TRBV10-3
CDR3: CAIGGVANTGELFF

V: TRBV10-2
CDR3: CASSEETAITEAFF

V: TRBV19
CDR3: CASSRTSGIYNEQFF